This TCR beta chain was found in a study of blood T cell repertoires in COVID-19 (dated by TCRdb to about 2020). Regarding the complete study: Samples covering the acute and convalescent phases of COVID-19 were provided by collaborators in the United States, Italy and Spain. The prospective study material was composed of cDNA or gDNA derived from T cells, B-cell-depleted T cells, or PBMCs. Deeply sampled blood TCRbeta repertoires from subjects exposed to, actively infected with, or recovered from COVID-19 were included in the dataset. A freely available public database, intended as a resource for researchers studying the immune response to SARS-CoV-2, is where the repertoires were released. The samples were drawn from two sources: the first 160 participants of the ongoing ImmuneRACE study, and 950 to 1,500 subjects contributed by 6 global collaborators. Nearly every sample came with metadata listing a de-identified subject ID, COVID-19 status, age in years and sex. HLA class I and class II types, where available, came from metadata supplied by the sample provider rather than from assay-based typing. Study-wide findings and limitations: Clinical and demographic metadata were provided uncurated, with the amount varying by source and participant.

The immunoSEQ Assay, a bias-controlled multiplex PCR, was used to amplify TCRbeta CDR3 regions from genomic DNA. Regarding the original processing steps: Within the assay, amplification of reference gene primers was used to estimate how many nucleated cells each sample contained. To quantify the absolute abundance of each unique TCRbeta CDR3 rearrangement, sequence reads were collapsed and filtered. For each sample, productive Simpson clonality was calculated by taking the square root of Simpson's diversity index across productive rearrangements. TCRdb mirrors the immuneACCESS table, restricted to in-frame sequences. Some clones are absent from its copies; in checked studies, under half trace to an unresolved V gene, and the reason for the others is unknown. D and trimming come from the DNA, and the V and J calls and clone size come from that table. The sample records hundreds of thousands of clones, almost 90% of which are singletons. The top ten clonotypes cover around 0.96% of the sample.

On this clone: The antigen it binds to is not known. No per-base quality is available; no much larger clone lies one base away.

The germline V gene (reference sequence) sets CDR1 to LNHDA and CDR2 to SQIVND. V lost 9 bases and J lost 0 bases, and the count of bases not matched to a germline gene is 2. Its CDR3 holds 12 amino acids, cysteine through phenylalanine. Only CDR3 DNA is held: 36 bases, read in frame from base 1. One collaborating source in Seattle enrolled patients while the patients were actively infected and followed the patients over time throughout the course of disease. Collaborating institutions collected whole blood in K2EDTA tubes following their own protocols. For TCRbeta analysis, collaborators shipped samples as frozen whole blood, isolated PBMCs, or DNA extracted from either of those sample types.

The receptor was isolated from a woman aged 40 to 49 with COVID-19, enrolled during active disease. Sequencing was done on a sample of peripheral blood. The chain joins TRBV19 to TRBJ2-7, and 7 junctional nucleotides match TRBD2. The base sequence is TGTGCCAGCCGGGACTACTCCTACGAGCAGTACTTC. This yields the protein CASRDYSYEQYF.